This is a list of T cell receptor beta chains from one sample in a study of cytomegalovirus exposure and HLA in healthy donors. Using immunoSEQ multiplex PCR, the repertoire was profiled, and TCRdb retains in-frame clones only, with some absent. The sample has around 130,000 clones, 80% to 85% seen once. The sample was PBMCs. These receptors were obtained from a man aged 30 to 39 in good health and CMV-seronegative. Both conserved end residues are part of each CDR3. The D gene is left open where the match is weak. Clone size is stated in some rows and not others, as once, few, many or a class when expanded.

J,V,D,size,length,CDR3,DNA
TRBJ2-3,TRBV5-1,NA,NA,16,CASSLGAPPPLNTQYF,TGCGCCAGCAGCTTGGGAGCACCCCCGCCGTTAAATACGCAGTATTTT
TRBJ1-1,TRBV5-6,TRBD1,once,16,CASSWGQGGGGTEAFF,TGTGCCAGCAGCTGGGGACAGGGCGGTGGCGGCACTGAAGCTTTCTTT
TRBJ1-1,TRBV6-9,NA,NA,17,CASSLRERAYLNTEAFF,TGTGCCAGCAGTTTGCGCGAGAGGGCTTACTTGAACACTGAAGCTTTCTTT
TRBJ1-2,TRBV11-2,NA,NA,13,CASTHSAGYGYTF,TGTGCCAGCACTCACTCCGCCGGCTATGGCTACACCTTC
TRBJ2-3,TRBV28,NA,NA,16,CASSPWAGVSTDTQYF,TGTGCCAGCAGTCCGTGGGCCGGGGTCTCCACAGATACGCAGTATTTT
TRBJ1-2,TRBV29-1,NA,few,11,CSVEGRDGYTF,TGCAGCGTTGAGGGGAGAGATGGCTACACCTTC
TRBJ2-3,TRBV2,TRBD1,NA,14,CATGRDRNTDTQYF,TGTGCCACCGGTAGGGACAGGAACACAGATACGCAGTATTTT
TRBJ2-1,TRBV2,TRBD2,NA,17,CASRGLAGGVRYNEQFF,TGTGCCAGCAGGGGACTAGCGGGGGGGGTAAGGTACAATGAGCAGTTCTTC
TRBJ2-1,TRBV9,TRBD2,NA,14,CASSTLAGENEQFF,TGTGCCAGCAGCACTTTAGCGGGGGAGAATGAGCAGTTCTTC
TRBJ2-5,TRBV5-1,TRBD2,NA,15,CASSVGLAGQETQYF,TGCGCCAGCAGCGTGGGACTAGCGGGGCAAGAGACCCAGTACTTC
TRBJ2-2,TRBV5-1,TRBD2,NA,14,CASSLGAGAGELFF,TGCGCCAGCAGCTTGGGAGCGGGGGCCGGGGAGCTGTTTTTT
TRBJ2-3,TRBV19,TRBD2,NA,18,CASSNRAGGPGGTDTQYF,TGTGCCAGTAGTAACCGAGCGGGGGGGCCCGGGGGGACAGATACGCAGTATTTT
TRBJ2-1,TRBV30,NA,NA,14,CAWRAGIGNDEQFF,TGTGCCTGGAGGGCGGGGATAGGGAACGATGAGCAGTTCTTC
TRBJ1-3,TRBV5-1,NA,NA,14,CASSFEGSGNTIYF,TGCGCCAGCAGCTTCGAGGGCTCTGGAAACACCATATATTTT
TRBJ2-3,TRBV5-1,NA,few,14,CASSFRGYADTQYF,TGCGCCAGCAGCTTCAGGGGTTACGCAGATACGCAGTATTTT
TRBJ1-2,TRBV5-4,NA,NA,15,CASSLEPGSIYGYTF,TGTGCCAGCAGCTTGGAACCGGGGAGCATCTATGGCTACACCTTC
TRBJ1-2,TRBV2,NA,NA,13,CASNGAHSYGYTF,TGTGCCAGCAATGGGGCGCATAGCTATGGCTACACCTTC
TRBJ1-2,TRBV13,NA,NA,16,CASSQRTAPGNYGYTF,TGTGCCAGCAGCCAAAGGACTGCCCCGGGGAACTATGGCTACACCTTC
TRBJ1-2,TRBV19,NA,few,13,CASSRSTAYGYTF,TGTGCCAGTAGTAGATCGACTGCTTATGGCTACACCTTC